The 31 T cell receptor beta chains below all came from one sample that was sequenced in a study of beta chain features in type 1 diabetes. Every isolated RNA sample was fully reverse transcribed, so sequencing captured expressed TCRB transcripts. This table comes from immunoSEQ multiplex PCR, and its TCRdb copy is limited to in-frame clones, with some not included. The table has some 150,000 clones, roughly 10% seen once; the top ten hold roughly 1.4%. Sequencing used naive CD4+ T cells from blood. The source of these receptors is a man between 18 and 35 years old in good health.

The chain links TRBV5-5 to TRBJ1-2; tentatively, D is TRBD1 (6 bases). Germline CDR1 and CDR2: SGHKS and YYEKEE (reference sequence). The V end lost 3 bases, the J end lost 7 bases, and 19 bases lay between the germline ends. This CDR3 has 15 residues. The CDR3 region has the DNA TGTGCCAGCAGCTGGGGTGACAGGAGTATCCGTGGCTACACCTTC. It codes for CASSWGDRSIRGYTF.

This clone was observed at least ten times. The genes are TRBV7-3 and TRBJ2-7; possibly TRBD2 for D (6 bases). Germline CDR1 is SGHTA and CDR2 is FQGTGA. This CDR3 is built from 14 residues. V was trimmed by 6 bases and J by 3 bases, leaving 15 bases between them. As DNA, the CDR3 is TGTGCCAGCAGATCTCCGGGACTGATCTACGAGCAGTACTTC. Its translation: CASRSPGLIYEQYF. Combining the CDR3 with reference TRBV7-3 and TRBJ2-7 gives the whole variable domain GAGVSQTPSNKVTEKGKYVELRCDPISGHTALYWYRQSLGQGPEFLIYFQGTGAADDSGLPNDRFFAVRPEGSVSTLKIQRTERGDSAVYLCASRSPGLIYEQYFGPGTRLTVT.

This clone was observed a few times. The chain couples TRBV19 to TRBJ2-5; perhaps TRBD2 as D (6 bases). CDR1 LNHDA and CDR2 SQIVND come from the germline V gene (reference sequence). This CDR3 has 12 residues. Trimming pared 4 bases from V and 4 bases from J, leaving 7 bases between. Written as DNA, the CDR3 is TGTGCCAGTAGTAACGGGGGAGAGACCCAGTACTTC. This encodes CASSNGGETQYF.

This clone was seen repeatedly, ten times or more. V usage is TRBV7-2 and J usage is TRBJ2-7; 10 bases line up with TRBD1. Germline CDR1 and CDR2: SGHTA and FQGNSA. Trimming removed 5 bases from V and 1 base from J; junction bases left unmatched: 5. CDR3 size: 15 residues. DNA for the CDR3: TGTGCCAGCAGCCCCGGGACAGGGGAATCCTACGAGCAGTACTTC. Translation: CASSPGTGESYEQYF.

This clone was seen a single time. The J gene is TRBJ2-5, the V gene TRBV9; 13 bases match TRBD2. CDR1 SGDLS and CDR2 YYNGEE come from the germline V gene. The ends lost 4 bases at V and 4 bases at J; junction bases unmatched: 13. This CDR3 has 18 amino acids. CDR3 in DNA: TGTGCCAGCAGCCTCAGCTTGACTAGCGGGGGGCAGGGAGAGACCCAGTACTTC. This sequence encodes CASSLSLTSGGQGETQYF.

The table lists this clone with a few counts. This rearrangement joins TRBV27 to TRBJ2-7, with D possibly matching TRBD1 (6 bases). CDR1 is MNHEY and CDR2 is SMNVEV in the germline V gene (reference sequence). The CDR3 has 15 amino acids. V was cut by 1 base and J by 2 bases, with 12 bases left in between. The CDR3 sequence: CASSLWAGVAYEQYF. The CDR3 DNA reads TGTGCCAGCAGTTTATGGGCAGGGGTCGCCTACGAGCAGTACTTC.

This clone was recorded at least ten times. The CDR3 here is CSATGSRATDTQYF. CDR3 coding DNA: TGCAGCGCCACCGGGAGCAGGGCCACAGATACGCAGTATTTT. This rearrangement joins TRBV29-1 to TRBJ2-3; D is possibly TRBD2 (6 bases). Germline-derived CDR1 and CDR2 are SQVTM and ANQGSEA. Trimming stripped 7 bases from V and 2 bases from J, with 16 bases between. This CDR3 has 14 residues.

This CDR3 is CASSYRRTDSYEQYF. In DNA, the CDR3 is TGTGCCAGCAGTTACCGAAGGACAGACTCCTACGAGCAGTACTTC. The rearrangement joins TRBV27 to TRBJ2-7; TRBD1 might be the D (6 bases). The CDR3 is 15 residues long. Per the germline V gene, CDR1 is MNHEY and CDR2 is SMNVEV (reference sequence). Trimming left V 4 bases short and J 0 bases short, with 13 bases between.

This clone was found a few times. The CDR3 DNA reads as TGCGCCAGCAGCCAAGAAACGGACAGCCTGGGGAATTCACCCCTCCACTTT. As protein: CASSQETDSLGNSPLHF. This chain connects TRBV4-1 to TRBJ1-6; possibly TRBD1 for D (6 bases). In germline, CDR1 is MGHRA, CDR2 YSYEKL. The germline V and J ends were trimmed by 0 bases and 7 bases, with 16 bases remaining between them. This CDR3 region has 17 residues.

The table lists this clone with a few counts. The chain's CDR3 is CASSGRTRADTQYF. The CDR3 region has the DNA TGTGCCAGCAGTGGAAGAACCCGGGCAGATACGCAGTATTTT. V is TRBV6-1 and J is TRBJ2-3; D is ambiguous. V was clipped by 4 bases and J by 4 bases, with 12 bases between them. The CDR3 runs to 14 residues. Germline V gene lookup returns CDR1 MNHNS and CDR2 SASEGT.

The J gene is TRBJ1-4, the V gene TRBV19; D unclear. Per germline, CDR1 LNHDA and CDR2 SQIVND (reference sequence). This CDR3 region has 14 residues. Trimming cost V 3 bases and J 5 bases, with 10 bases left between them. CDR3 region: CASSIRQANEKLFF. Here the CDR3 DNA reads TGTGCCAGTAGTATTCGGCAGGCGAATGAAAAACTGTTTTTT. The variable domain in full, with the rest retrieved from reference TRBV19 and TRBJ1-4, is DGGITQSPKYLFRKEGQNVTLSCEQNLNHDAMYWYRQDPGQGLRLIYYSQIVNDFQKGDIAEGYSVSREKKESFPLTVTSAQKNPTAFYLCASSIRQANEKLFFGSGTQLSVL.

This clone was seen a few times. This chain links TRBV10-1 with TRBJ2-2; 7 nucleotides line up with TRBD1. This CDR3 comprises 13 residues. V dropped 6 bases and J dropped 6; count of bases not matched to a gene: 4. Germline V CDR1 and CDR2: WNHNN, SYGVQD (reference sequence). CDR3 loop: CASREGTAGELFF. The CDR3 region has the DNA TGCGCCAGCAGGGAAGGGACAGCCGGGGAGCTGTTTTTT.

This clone has just a few counts. The chain couples TRBV7-3 to TRBJ2-5; D might be TRBD2 (6 bases). CDR1 and CDR2 from the germline V gene are SGHTA and FQGTGA. Trimming cost V 5 bases and J 4 bases, with 17 bases left between them. The CDR3 is 15 amino acids. CDR3 in amino acids: CASSQNSGVGETQYF. Written as DNA, the CDR3 is TGTGCCAGCAGCCAAAACTCGGGGGTGGGAGAGACCCAGTACTTC.

Turning to this clone: The same CDR3 is also encoded by other DNA sequences in this sample. The V call is TRBV18, the J call TRBJ1-4; D not resolved. V lost 0 bases and J lost 5, with 10 bases in between. Per germline, CDR1 KGHSH and CDR2 LQKENI. CDR3 length equals 15 residues. As DNA, the CDR3 is TGTGCCAGCTCACCACCAGGCCAGGAAAATGAAAAACTGTTTTTT. As protein: CASSPPGQENEKLFF.

This clone was counted ten times or more. CDR3 region: CASSQVGEAEQYF. The CDR3 DNA reads as TGCGCCAGCAGCCAAGTTGGGGAGGCCGAGCAGTACTTC. This sequence joins TRBV4-3 and TRBJ2-7; maybe TRBD2 (6 bases). V shed 1 base and J shed 6 bases, with 10 bases lying between them. The CDR3 covers 13 residues. The germline gives CDR1 LGHNA, CDR2 YSLEER.

The table lists this clone with a few counts. The chain joins TRBV7-9 to TRBJ1-2; TRBD1 aligns across 8 bases. Germline CDR1 reads SEHNR; CDR2 reads FQNEAQ (reference sequence). This CDR3 region has 15 residues. Trimming cost V 7 bases and J 1 base; bases outside gene matches: 8. The CDR3 region has the DNA TGTGCCAGCAACCCCGGACAGGGCGGTAACTATGGCTACACCTTC. This translates into CASNPGQGGNYGYTF.

The chain links TRBV4-1 to TRBJ2-3; 11 bases are shared with TRBD2. The CDR3 is 18 amino acids. V was pared by 4 bases and J by 1 base, with 10 bases of the junction left unmatched. The germline V gene has CDR1 MGHRA and CDR2 YSYEKL. The CDR3 region is CASSREYLAGGRTDTQYF. The CDR3, as DNA: TGCGCCAGCAGCCGAGAGTATCTAGCGGGGGGCCGCACAGATACGCAGTATTTT.

The rearrangement links TRBV7-2 to TRBJ2-5; 8 bases line up with TRBD1. Trimming at V came to 5 bases and at J to 2 bases, leaving 4 bases not matched to a gene. This CDR3 comprises 14 residues. In germline, CDR1 is SGHTA, CDR2 FQGNSA. The CDR3 sequence is CASSARQGQETQYF. Written as DNA, the CDR3 is TGTGCCAGCAGCGCACGACAGGGGCAAGAGACCCAGTACTTC.

This clone was counted only a few times. The chain couples TRBV5-1 to TRBJ2-1; perhaps TRBD1 as D (6 bases). CDR1 is SGHRS and CDR2 is YFSETQ in the germline V gene. The CDR3 contains 15 residues. Deletions cut 0 bases from V and 4 bases from J, with 11 bases between. The CDR3 sequence is CASSLALQGYNEQFF. CDR3 DNA sequence: TGCGCCAGCAGCTTGGCCTTACAGGGATACAATGAGCAGTTCTTC. The full variable domain, completed using reference TRBV5-1 and TRBJ2-1, is KAGVTQTPRYLIKTRGQQVTLSCSPISGHRSVSWYQQTPGQGLQFLFEYFSETQRNKGNFPGRFSGRQFSNSRSEMNVSTLELGDSALYLCASSLALQGYNEQFFGPGTRLTVL.

This clone was counted only a few times. V gene TRBV10-3 combines with J gene TRBJ2-2; a weak D match, TRBD1 (5 bases). Deletions cut 5 bases from V and 0 bases from J, with 16 bases between. CDR1 is ENHRY, CDR2 SYGVKD, per germline. This CDR3 comprises 17 residues. Here the CDR3 DNA reads TGTGCCATCAGTTCAAGGGGCCGAGCCCCGAACACCGGGGAGCTGTTTTTT. Encoded protein: CAISSRGRAPNTGELFF.

The chain links TRBV4-3 to TRBJ2-7; 7 positions match TRBD2. This CDR3 is built from 16 residues. The germline gives CDR1 LGHNA, CDR2 YSLEER. The V and J ends lost 0 bases and 3 bases, in that order; junction bases with no gene match: 8. CDR3 bases: TGCGCCAGCAGCCAAGATAAAGCGGGGTGGCTCTACGAGCAGTACTTC. This codes for CASSQDKAGWLYEQYF.

This clone occurred a few times. CDR3 sequence: CSVELSSTDTQYF. CDR3 DNA: TGCAGCGTTGAACTCAGTAGCACAGATACGCAGTATTTT. The chain joins TRBV29-1 to TRBJ2-3; D call uncertain. Trimming removed 2 bases from V and 0 bases from J, with 6 bases in between. Per germline, CDR1 SQVTM and CDR2 ANQGSEA. The CDR3 extends over 13 amino acids.

About this clone itself: At one end the junction does not follow the germline gene, possibly because of a read error. V gene TRBV9 combines with J gene TRBJ2-5; 7 bases are shared with TRBD1. In germline, CDR1 is SGDLS, CDR2 YYNGEE. The CDR3 sequence is 13 residues long. CDR3 nucleotide sequence: TGTGCCAGCAGCTTGGACAGGCAAGGGACCCAGTACTTC. Encoded protein: CASSLDRQGTQYF.

About this clone itself: The junction departs from germline at one end; a sequencing error may be responsible. Other DNA sequences from this sample encode an identical CDR3 as well. The chain carries TRBV6-1 and TRBJ2-5, with 7 bases lining up with TRBD2. The CDR3 is 12 amino acids. Germline V gene sequence: CDR1 MNHNS, CDR2 SASEGT. CDR3: CASTSSGETQYF. The CDR3 DNA reads as TGTGCTAGCACTTCTAGCGGAGAGACCCAGTACTTC.

This rearrangement joins TRBV19 to TRBJ2-6; 10 bases agree with TRBD1. The CDR3 extends over 19 amino acids. Losses at the gene ends were 4 bases for V and 1 base for J; bases not matched to a gene: 10. Per germline, CDR1 LNHDA and CDR2 SQIVND (reference sequence). The CDR3 DNA reads as TGTGCCAGTAGTAGACGGACAGGGGGAAAACCTTCTGGGGCCAACGTCCTGACTTTC. This encodes CASSRRTGGKPSGANVLTF.

This clone was observed a few times. The chain uses TRBV7-7 and TRBJ2-3; D is possibly TRBD2 (6 bases). The CDR3 extends over 14 amino acids. Between the trimmed V and J ends, which lost 5 bases and 4 bases, there was a span of 13 bases. Germline V gene lookup returns CDR1 SSHAT and CDR2 FNYEAQ (reference sequence). CDR3 sequence: CASSLGLSSDTQYF. CDR3 in DNA: TGTGCCAGCAGCCTGGGACTGTCCTCAGATACGCAGTATTTT.

On this clone itself: Other DNA sequences in this sample translate to the same CDR3. The V gene is TRBV30, the J gene TRBJ1-5; TRBD1 is a possible D gene (6 bases). CDR1 GTSNPN and CDR2 SVGIG come from the germline V gene (reference sequence). The CDR3 totals 13 residues. V shed 1 base and J shed 4 bases, with 8 bases lying between them. This CDR3 reads CAWSGTGNQPQHF. CDR3 nucleotide sequence: TGTGCCTGGAGTGGTACAGGGAATCAGCCCCAGCATTTT.

This clone was seen more than once but under ten times. The gene calls are TRBV29-1 and TRBJ1-2, with 8 nucleotides matching TRBD1. Germline CDR1 is SQVTM and CDR2 is ANQGSEA. This CDR3 is built from 12 residues. J was trimmed by 5 bases and V by 3 bases; bases with no gene match: 2. CDR3 coding DNA: TGCAGCGTTGATAACAGGGGGTATGGCTACACCTTC. Encoded protein: CSVDNRGYGYTF. Filled out from reference TRBV29-1 and TRBJ1-2, the complete variable domain reads SAVISQKPSRDICQRGTSLTIQCQVDSQVTMMFWYRQQPGQSLTLIATANQGSEATYESGFVIDKFPISRPNLTFSTLTVSNMSPEDSSIYLCSVDNRGYGYTFGSGTRLTVV.

CDR3 loop: CAISEDGTSRADTQYF. CDR3 in DNA: TGTGCCATCAGTGAGGACGGGACAAGCAGGGCAGATACGCAGTATTTT. The V gene is TRBV10-3, the J gene TRBJ2-3; tentative D call: TRBD1 (6 bases). Germline V CDR1 and CDR2: ENHRY, SYGVKD. This CDR3 is 16 amino acids long. V lost 2 bases and J 4 bases, leaving 16 bases between the germline ends.

Ten or more counts support this clone. V and J are TRBV9 and TRBJ2-5, with 8 bases identical to TRBD2. The CDR3 sequence is 14 residues long. The germline gives CDR1 SGDLS, CDR2 YYNGEE. V gave up 3 bases and J gave up 1 base; unmatched junction bases: 2. As DNA, the CDR3 is TGTGCCAGCAGCGCGGGACTAGTCCAAGAGACCCAGTACTTC. Protein: CASSAGLVQETQYF.

The CDR3 sequence is CASSLLESSYNEQFF. For the CDR3, the DNA is TGCGCCAGCAGCTTGTTAGAGAGCTCCTACAATGAGCAGTTCTTC. V gene TRBV5-1 combines with J gene TRBJ2-1, with D unresolved. V lost 1 base and J 0 bases, leaving 8 bases between the germline ends. This CDR3 spans 15 amino acids. Germline CDR1 and CDR2: SGHRS and YFSETQ.